Listed here are 27 T cell receptor beta chains from one sample, sequenced in a study of cytomegalovirus exposure and HLA in healthy donors. PCR involved 60 Vbeta and 13 Jbeta primers. Data came from immunoSEQ multiplex PCR; TCRdb stores just in-frame clones and leaves some out. The sample carries some 110,000 clones, roughly 68% recorded once. The sequenced sample consisted of PBMCs. All receptors derive from a man aged 25-45 years in good health and CMV-seropositive.

This clone was found once. This chain joins TRBV6-6 and TRBJ1-2; D is unclear. This CDR3 spans 13 amino acids. V was shortened by 0 bases and J by 10 bases, with 12 bases between the two germline ends. Per the germline V gene, CDR1 is MNHNY and CDR2 is SVGAGI (reference sequence). CDR3 DNA sequence: TGTGCCAGCAGTTACTCAGGAGGGAGCGACTACACCTTC. It codes for CASSYSGGSDYTF.

This clone has a handful of counts. The V call is TRBV7-3, the J call TRBJ1-1; unclear D gene. Germline assignment: CDR1 SGHTA and CDR2 FQGTGA. Between the trimmed V and J ends, which lost 0 bases and 1 base, there was a span of 3 bases. The CDR3 is 13 residues long. The CDR3 region has the DNA TGTGCCAGCAGCTTAACCAGGAACACTGAAGCTTTCTTT. Its translation is CASSLTRNTEAFF.

V is TRBV30 and J is TRBJ2-1, with a tentative D call TRBD1 (6 bases). V lost 8 bases to trimming and J lost 4 bases, with 21 bases between them. Germline-derived CDR1 and CDR2 are GTSNPN and SVGIG (reference sequence). CDR3 length: 15 amino acids. Written as DNA, the CDR3 is TGTGCCGGAGCATCCGGGACATTCTCTTACAATGAGCAGTTCTTC. Translation: CAGASGTFSYNEQFF.

The rearrangement uses TRBV4-1 and TRBJ2-3; unclear D gene. Germline CDR1 reads MGHRA; CDR2 reads YSYEKL. Trimming cost V 3 bases and J 0 bases, with 13 bases left between them. The CDR3 runs to 16 residues. CDR3 amino acids: CASSHYRTESTDTQYF. The CDR3 bases are TGCGCCAGCAGCCATTACAGAACAGAGAGCACAGATACGCAGTATTTT.

The chain combines TRBV19 with TRBJ1-2; D perhaps matches TRBD1 (5 bases). CDR1 and CDR2 from the germline V gene are LNHDA and SQIVND (reference sequence). The CDR3 runs to 15 residues. Between the trimmed V and J ends, which lost 1 base and 0 bases, there was a span of 9 bases. This chain's CDR3 is CASSIGTGSNYGYTF. Written as DNA, the CDR3 is TGTGCCAGTAGTATAGGTACAGGTTCTAACTATGGCTACACCTTC.

The gene calls are TRBV29-1 and TRBJ1-2, with TRBD1 identical over 7 bases. This CDR3 contains 13 residues. Trimming at V came to 5 bases and at J to 8 bases, leaving 11 bases not matched to a gene. Looked up from germline, CDR1 is SQVTM and CDR2 is ANQGSEA. The CDR3 DNA sequence: TGCAGCGTTAGGGCGGGACAGCTTAGCGGCTACACCTTC. Translating gives CSVRAGQLSGYTF.

DNA of the CDR3: TGTGCCATCGGACTAGCGATAGGAGATACGCAGTATTTT. Its translation: CAIGLAIGDTQYF. J is TRBJ2-3 and V is TRBV10-3, with 9 nucleotides matching TRBD2. The CDR3 covers 13 residues. V lost 8 bases to trimming and J lost 5 bases; unmatched junction nucleotides: 5. Germline loops: CDR1 ENHRY, CDR2 SYGVKD.

This rearrangement joins TRBV5-1 to TRBJ2-3, with TRBD2 matching over 10 bases. From germline, CDR1 is SGHRS and CDR2 YFSETQ. V lost 0 bases to trimming and J lost 6 bases; unmatched junction nucleotides: 7. CDR3 length equals 16 residues. CDR3 bases: TGCGCCAGCAGCTTGGGCAGCGGGGGGGCTATGGATACGCAGTATTTT. Its translation is CASSLGSGGAMDTQYF.

The chain links TRBV28 to TRBJ1-2; the D is unclear. CDR3 length: 13 residues. Germline V gene lookup returns CDR1 MDHEN and CDR2 SYDVKM. Trimming stripped 3 bases from V and 2 bases from J, with 7 bases between. CDR3 DNA: TGTGCCAGCAGTTTGGCACAGAACTATGGCTACACCTTC. This codes for CASSLAQNYGYTF.

This chain connects TRBV9 to TRBJ1-1; D is unresolved. Germline CDR1 and CDR2: SGDLS and YYNGEE. Deletions cut 2 bases from V and 8 bases from J, with 22 bases between. CDR3 length: 16 residues. CDR3 in DNA: TGTGCCAGCAGCGTCACAGACGAATTAATATTGTACGAAGCTTTCTTT. It codes for CASSVTDELILYEAFF.

V gene TRBV7-2 combines with J gene TRBJ2-7; 7 bases map to TRBD2. CDR3 size: 16 residues. CDR1 and CDR2 (germline): SGHTA, FQGNSA. J lost 4 bases, V lost 1 base, and 10 bases had no gene match. The CDR3 nucleotides are TGTGCCAGCAGCTTAGGTTTGGGAGGGTTCGGGTACGAGCAGTACGTC. Its translation is CASSLGLGGFGYEQYV.

This rearrangement joins TRBV10-3 to TRBJ2-5; 7 nucleotides match TRBD2. The CDR3 covers 12 residues. The germline V gene has CDR1 ENHRY and CDR2 SYGVKD. V was clipped by 8 bases and J by 5 bases; unmatched bases: 5. DNA of the CDR3: TGTGCCATCGGTGGACTAGAGGAGACCCAGTACTTC. It yields the protein CAIGGLEETQYF.

CDR3 residues: CASRIGEGTQYF. In nucleotides, the CDR3 is TGTGCCAGCAGGATAGGGGAGGGTACGCAGTATTTT. The rearrangement joins TRBV6-5 to TRBJ2-3, with 7 nucleotides matching TRBD2. The CDR3 consists of 12 residues. V shed 6 bases and J 8 bases; nucleotides not matched to a gene: 5. CDR1 MNHEY and CDR2 SVGAGI come from the germline V gene.

This chain connects TRBV5-1 to TRBJ1-2; 10 bases map to TRBD1. After removal of 5 bases from V and 7 bases from J, the junction contained 8 bases not matched to a gene. The length of the CDR3 is 14 residues. CDR1 and CDR2 from the germline V gene are SGHRS and YFSETQ. The CDR3 loop reads CASSSTGGGPGYTF. The CDR3 bases are TGCGCCAGCAGTTCGACAGGGGGCGGACCTGGCTACACCTTC.

This clone was detected a few times. The chain combines TRBV5-1 with TRBJ2-1, with TRBD2 matching 8 bases. Germline V CDR1 and CDR2: SGHRS, YFSETQ. CDR3 length: 14 residues. With V trimmed by 4 bases and J by 6 bases, 6 bases remained unmatched. DNA of the CDR3: TGCGCCAGCAGCCCTAACAGCGGGAGCAATGAGCAGTTCTTC. It specifies CASSPNSGSNEQFF. Filled out from reference TRBV5-1 and TRBJ2-1, the complete variable domain reads KAGVTQTPRYLIKTRGQQVTLSCSPISGHRSVSWYQQTPGQGLQFLFEYFSETQRNKGNFPGRFSGRQFSNSRSEMNVSTLELGDSALYLCASSPNSGSNEQFFGPGTRLTVL.

The rearrangement joins TRBV27 to TRBJ1-5; TRBD1 might be the D (6 bases). CDR3 length: 14 residues. V was shortened by 8 bases and J by 0 bases, with 11 bases between the two germline ends. Germline V CDR1 and CDR2: MNHEY, SMNVEV (reference sequence). This CDR3 reads CASLQGFSNQPQHF. In DNA, the CDR3 is TGTGCCAGCCTTCAGGGGTTTAGCAATCAGCCCCAGCATTTT.

The chain employs TRBV30 and TRBJ2-2; possible D gene TRBD2, 5 bases. The CDR3 has 13 amino acids. Trimming removed 0 bases from V and 7 bases from J, with 9 bases in between. The germline V gene encodes CDR1 GTSNPN and CDR2 SVGIG (reference sequence). This CDR3 is CAWSVLRGGELFF. CDR3 in DNA: TGTGCCTGGAGTGTACTCCGGGGCGGGGAGCTGTTTTTT.

The CDR3 DNA follows: TGTGCCATCAAGCCAGGGGTCTATGGCTACACCTTC. It codes for CAIKPGVYGYTF. This chain uses TRBV10-3 with TRBJ1-2, with D perhaps TRBD1 (6 bases). The CDR3 has 12 residues. Germline V gene lookup returns CDR1 ENHRY and CDR2 SYGVKD. Trimming removed 7 bases from V and 4 bases from J, with 10 bases in between.

The rearrangement joins TRBV13 to TRBJ1-2; weak D call: TRBD1 (5 bases). The V end was cut by 0 bases, the J end by 4 bases, with 9 bases between. This CDR3 has 14 residues. The germline V gene has CDR1 PRHDT and CDR2 FYEKMQ (reference sequence). CDR3 amino acids: CASSLGRDFYGYTF. CDR3 nucleotide sequence: TGTGCCAGCAGCTTAGGGAGGGACTTCTATGGCTACACCTTC.

The genes are TRBV5-6 and TRBJ2-5; the D gene is possibly TRBD1 (6 bases). The CDR3 runs to 16 residues. CDR1 and CDR2 (germline): SGHDT, YYEEEE. The V end was cut by 0 bases, the J end by 1 base, with 13 bases between. The CDR3 region has the DNA TGTGCCAGCAGCTTGGGAGTGGGGGCCCTCCAAGAGACCCAGTACTTC. Encoded protein: CASSLGVGALQETQYF.

The chain is built from TRBV5-1 and TRBJ2-3, with TRBD1 as a possible D gene (8 bases). The germline V gene encodes CDR1 SGHRS and CDR2 YFSETQ. This CDR3 contains 16 residues. With 7 bases removed from V and 3 bases from J, the gap between germline ends came to 21 bases. Here the CDR3 reads CASSLTGGGWTDTQYF. CDR3 DNA sequence: TGCGCCAGCTCCCTCACAGGGGGAGGGTGGACAGATACGCAGTATTTT.

This clone was observed a few times. This rearrangement joins TRBV10-1 to TRBJ1-4; TRBD1 matches 8 bases. The J segment lost 1 base and the V segment lost 5 bases, leaving 9 bases of the junction unmatched. The length of the CDR3 is 17 residues. Looked up from germline, CDR1 is WNHNN and CDR2 is SYGVQD (reference sequence). CDR3 coding DNA: TGCGCCAGCAGTCGTGCCAGGGGACAGGTAACTAATGAAAAACTGTTTTTT. It is translated as CASSRARGQVTNEKLFF.

This chain uses TRBV7-9 with TRBJ2-7; 7 bases line up with TRBD1. The CDR3 is made up of 15 amino acids. From germline, CDR1 is SEHNR and CDR2 FQNEAQ (reference sequence). Losses at the gene ends were 5 bases for V and 3 bases for J; bases not matched to a gene: 10. In nucleotides, the CDR3 is TGTGCCAGCAGCCCCGGGCAGGGGGTATACTACGAGCAGTACTTC. Translating gives CASSPGQGVYYEQYF. Variable domain in full (rest from reference TRBV7-9 and TRBJ2-7): DTGVSQNPRHKITKRGQNVTFRCDPISEHNRLYWYRQTLGQGPEFLTYFQNEAQLEKSRLLSDRFSAERPKGSFSTLEIQRTEQGDSAMYLCASSPGQGVYYEQYFGPGTRLTVT.

V usage is TRBV27 and J usage is TRBJ1-1, with D unresolved. The V end was cut by 3 bases, the J end by 1 base, with 6 bases between. The CDR3 contains 13 residues. Germline CDR1 MNHEY, CDR2 SMNVEV (reference sequence). CDR3 coding DNA: TGTGCCAGCAGTTTGGAGGAGAACACTGAAGCTTTCTTT. Protein product: CASSLEENTEAFF.

The chain joins TRBV12-5 to TRBJ1-4, with D perhaps matching TRBD1 (6 bases). Germline CDR1 is LGHNT and CDR2 is FRNRAP. The germline V and J ends were trimmed by 1 base and 3 bases, with 6 bases remaining between them. The CDR3 extends over 14 amino acids. Here the CDR3 DNA reads TGTGCTAGTGGTTTGGGGGGGCCTAATGAAAAACTGTTTTTT. Amino acid sequence: CASGLGGPNEKLFF. Using reference TRBV12-5 and TRBJ1-4 for the parts outside the CDR3, the full variable domain is DARVTQTPRHKVTEMGQEVTMRCQPILGHNTVFWYRQTMMQGLELLAYFRNRAPLDDSGMPKDRFSAEMPDATLATLKIQPSEPRDSAVYFCASGLGGPNEKLFFGSGTQLSVL.

This chain links TRBV5-6 with TRBJ1-1; D possibly corresponds to TRBD1 (5 bases). V was trimmed by 2 bases and J by 0 bases, leaving 8 bases between them. Germline CDR1 and CDR2: SGHDT and YYEEEE. This CDR3 is built from 14 residues. The CDR3: CASSFGGVNTEAFF. DNA for the CDR3: TGTGCCAGCAGCTTCGGGGGGGTGAACACTGAAGCTTTCTTT.

The chain joins TRBV27 to TRBJ2-7; 9 nucleotides line up with TRBD1. This CDR3 is built from 14 residues. The V segment lost 3 bases and the J segment 5 bases; nucleotides outside the gene matches: 5. Germline V lookup: CDR1 MNHEY, CDR2 SMNVEV (reference sequence). The CDR3 DNA follows: TGTGCCAGCAGTTTGGGACAGGGCGCGAACGAGCAGTACGTC. Residues: CASSLGQGANEQYV.